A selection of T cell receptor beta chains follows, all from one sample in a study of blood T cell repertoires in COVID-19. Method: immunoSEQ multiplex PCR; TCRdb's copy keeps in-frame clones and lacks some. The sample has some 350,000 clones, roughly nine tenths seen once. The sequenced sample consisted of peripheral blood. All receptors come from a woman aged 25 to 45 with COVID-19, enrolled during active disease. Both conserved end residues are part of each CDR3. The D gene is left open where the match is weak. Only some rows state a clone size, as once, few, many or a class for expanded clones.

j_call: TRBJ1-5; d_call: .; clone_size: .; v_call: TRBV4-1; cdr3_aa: CASSQPGHNQPQHF; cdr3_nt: TGCGCCAGCAGCCAACCGGGACACAATCAGCCCCAGCATTTT
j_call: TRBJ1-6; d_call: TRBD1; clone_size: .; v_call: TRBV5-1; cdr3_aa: CASRQGALDSPLHF; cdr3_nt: TGCGCCAGCCGACAGGGGGCGTTGGATTCACCCCTCCACTTT
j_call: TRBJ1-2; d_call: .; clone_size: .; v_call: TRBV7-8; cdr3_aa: CASSLGRGPNYGYTF; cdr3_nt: TGTGCCAGCAGCTTAGGCAGGGGACCTAACTATGGCTACACCTTC
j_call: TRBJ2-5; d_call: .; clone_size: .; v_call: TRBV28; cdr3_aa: CASSLSRGAGTQYF; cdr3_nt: TGTGCCAGCAGCCTCTCCCGGGGGGCCGGGACCCAGTACTTC
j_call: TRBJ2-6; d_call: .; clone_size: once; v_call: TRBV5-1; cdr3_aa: CASSLGSSGANVLTF; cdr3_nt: TGCGCCAGCAGCTTGGGCAGTTCTGGGGCCAACGTCCTGACTTTC
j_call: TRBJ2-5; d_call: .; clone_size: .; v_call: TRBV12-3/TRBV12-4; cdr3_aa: CASSLGGGETQYF; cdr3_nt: TGTGCCAGCAGTTTAGGGGGAGGAGAGACCCAGTACTTC
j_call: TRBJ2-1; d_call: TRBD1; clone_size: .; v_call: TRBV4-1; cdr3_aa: CASSQRGGRYNEQFF; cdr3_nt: TGCGCCAGCAGCCAACGAGGGGGCCGCTACAATGAGCAGTTCTTC
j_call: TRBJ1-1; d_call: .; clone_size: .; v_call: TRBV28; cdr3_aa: CASSFSPGRRDTEAFF; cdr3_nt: TGTGCCAGCAGTTTTTCGCCGGGGAGGAGGGACACTGAAGCTTTCTTT
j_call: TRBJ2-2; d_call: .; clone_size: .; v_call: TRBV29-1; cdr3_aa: CSVRLNSGELFF; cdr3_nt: TGCAGCGTACGACTCAACTCCGGGGAGCTGTTTTTT
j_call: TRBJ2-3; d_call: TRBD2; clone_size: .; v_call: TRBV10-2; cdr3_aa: CASSDPGTSGASTDTQYF; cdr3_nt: TGCGCCAGCAGTGATCCCGGGACTAGCGGGGCTAGCACAGATACGCAGTATTTT